The T cell receptor (beta chain) under discussion was sequenced for a study of OX40 agonist ivuxolimab in advanced cancers. Looking at the study overall: The dose-escalation cohort was approximately 80% male, with a mean age of around 60 years, ranging roughly 20 to 80. The study's findings and limits: The study found that CD8+ T cells averaged more expanded clones than CD4+.

As concerns this clone: What it recognizes is unknown.

The CDR3 sequence is 17 residues long. V was cut by 5 bases and J by 1 base, with 21 bases left in between. The germline CDR1 and CDR2 sequences are MNHEY and SMNVEV (reference sequence). The table came from immunoSEQ multiplex PCR; TCRdb's copy has only in-frame clones and leaves some out. The repertoire consists of tens of thousands of clones, with more than 80% occurring once and the leading ten covering around 9.9%. The material was CD4+ or CD8+ T cells sorted from blood, obtained in a trial of the OX40 agonist ivuxolimab. This clonotype originated in an adult with an advanced solid tumor such as melanoma, head and neck, liver or kidney cancer. The V call is TRBV27, the J call TRBJ2-7, with D perhaps matching TRBD2 (7 bases). CDR3 in DNA: TGTGCCAGCAGTACGCTAGGGGGGGGCTTTAAATCCTACGAGCAGTACTTC. This translates into CASSTLGGGFKSYEQYF.